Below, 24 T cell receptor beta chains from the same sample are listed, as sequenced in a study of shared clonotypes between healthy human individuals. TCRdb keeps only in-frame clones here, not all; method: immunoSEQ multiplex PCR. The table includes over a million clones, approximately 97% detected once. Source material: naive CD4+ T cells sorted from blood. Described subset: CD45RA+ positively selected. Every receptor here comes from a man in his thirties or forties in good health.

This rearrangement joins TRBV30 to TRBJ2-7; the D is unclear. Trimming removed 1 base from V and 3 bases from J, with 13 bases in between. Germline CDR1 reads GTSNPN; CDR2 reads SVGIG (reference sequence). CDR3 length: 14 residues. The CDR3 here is CAWSGDPKGYEQYF. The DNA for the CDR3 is TGTGCCTGGAGTGGAGACCCCAAGGGCTACGAGCAGTACTTC.

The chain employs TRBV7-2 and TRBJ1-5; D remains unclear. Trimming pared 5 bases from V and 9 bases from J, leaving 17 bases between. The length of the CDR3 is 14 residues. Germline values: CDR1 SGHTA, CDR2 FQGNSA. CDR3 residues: CASSPTPNQGPQHF. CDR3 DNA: TGTGCCAGCAGCCCTACCCCCAACCAAGGGCCCCAGCATTTT.

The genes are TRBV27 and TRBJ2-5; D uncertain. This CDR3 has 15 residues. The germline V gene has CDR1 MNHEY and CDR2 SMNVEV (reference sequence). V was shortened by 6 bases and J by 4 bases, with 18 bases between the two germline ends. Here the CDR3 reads CASSKNLGTGETQYF. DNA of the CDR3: TGTGCCAGCAGCAAAAATCTAGGAACTGGAGAGACCCAGTACTTC.

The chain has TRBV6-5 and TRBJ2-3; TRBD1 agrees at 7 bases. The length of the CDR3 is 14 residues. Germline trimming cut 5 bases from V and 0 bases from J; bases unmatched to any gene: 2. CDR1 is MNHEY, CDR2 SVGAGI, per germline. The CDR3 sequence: CASSATGSTDTQYF. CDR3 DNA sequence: TGTGCCAGCAGTGCGACAGGGAGCACAGATACGCAGTATTTT.

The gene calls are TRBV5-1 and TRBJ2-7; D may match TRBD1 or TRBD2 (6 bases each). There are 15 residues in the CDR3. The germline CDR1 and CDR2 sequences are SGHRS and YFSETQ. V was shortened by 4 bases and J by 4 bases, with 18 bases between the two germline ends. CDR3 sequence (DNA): TGCGCCAGCAGCGTGCTCGGGGGCCCCGGGTACGAGCAGTACTTC. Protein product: CASSVLGGPGYEQYF.

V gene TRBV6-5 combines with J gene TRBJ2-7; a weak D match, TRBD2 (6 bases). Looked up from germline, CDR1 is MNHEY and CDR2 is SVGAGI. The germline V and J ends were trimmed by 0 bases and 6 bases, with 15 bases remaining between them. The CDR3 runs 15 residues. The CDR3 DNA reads TGTGCCAGCAGTTACTCGAGACTAGAGTTTCGCGAGCAGTACTTC. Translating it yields CASSYSRLEFREQYF.

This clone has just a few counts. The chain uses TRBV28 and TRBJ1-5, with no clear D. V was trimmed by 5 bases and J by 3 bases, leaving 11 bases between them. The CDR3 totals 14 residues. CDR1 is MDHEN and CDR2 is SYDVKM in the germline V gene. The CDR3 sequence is CASSPLRDNQPQHF. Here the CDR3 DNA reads TGTGCCAGCAGTCCCTTGAGGGACAATCAGCCCCAGCATTTT. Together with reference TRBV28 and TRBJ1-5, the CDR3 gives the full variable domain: DVKVTQSSRYLVKRTGEKVFLECVQDMDHENMFWYRQDPGLGLRLIYFSYDVKMKEKGDIPEGYSVSREKKERFSLILESASTNQTSMYLCASSPLRDNQPQHFGDGTRLSIL.

The CDR3 is CASSQGLAGGGTDTQYF. The CDR3 bases are TGCGCCAGCAGCCAGGGACTAGCGGGAGGAGGCACAGATACGCAGTATTTT. This chain links TRBV5-1 with TRBJ2-3; TRBD2 aligns across 15 bases. Germline assignment: CDR1 SGHRS and CDR2 YFSETQ. This CDR3 contains 17 residues. Trimming cost V 4 bases and J 1 base; bases outside gene matches: 4.

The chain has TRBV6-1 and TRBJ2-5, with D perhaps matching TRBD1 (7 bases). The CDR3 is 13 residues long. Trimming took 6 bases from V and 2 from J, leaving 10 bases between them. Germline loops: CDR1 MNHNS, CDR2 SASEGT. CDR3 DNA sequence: TGTGCCAGCAGCAGGGGGGTGCAAGAGACCCAGTACTTC. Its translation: CASSRGVQETQYF.

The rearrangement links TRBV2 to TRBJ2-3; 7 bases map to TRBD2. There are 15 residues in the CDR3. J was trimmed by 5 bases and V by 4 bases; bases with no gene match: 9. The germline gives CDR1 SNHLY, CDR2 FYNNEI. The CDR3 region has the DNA TGTGCCAGCAGTGTCGGGCCAGGGAGGGGAGATACGCAGTATTTT. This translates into CASSVGPGRGDTQYF. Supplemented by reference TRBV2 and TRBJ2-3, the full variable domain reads EPEVTQTPSHQVTQMGQEVILRCVPISNHLYFYWYRQILGQKVEFLVSFYNNEISEKSEIFDDQFSVERPDGSNFTLKIRSTKLEDSAMYFCASSVGPGRGDTQYFGPGTRLTVL.

The CDR3 coding sequence is TGTGCCAGCAGTTTTTCCAGATTCAGCGCTTTGAGGCATTTT. It specifies CASSFSRFSALRHF. The chain uses TRBV28 and TRBJ1-5; D not resolved. There are 14 residues in the CDR3. Germline V lookup: CDR1 MDHEN, CDR2 SYDVKM. Trimming left V 3 bases short and J 15 bases short, with 21 bases between.

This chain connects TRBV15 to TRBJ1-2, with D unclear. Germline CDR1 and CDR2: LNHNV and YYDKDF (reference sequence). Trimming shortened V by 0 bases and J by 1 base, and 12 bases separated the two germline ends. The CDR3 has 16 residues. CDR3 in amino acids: CATSRDLLSGNYGYTF. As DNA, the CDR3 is TGTGCCACCAGCAGAGATCTACTCTCGGGTAACTATGGCTACACCTTC.

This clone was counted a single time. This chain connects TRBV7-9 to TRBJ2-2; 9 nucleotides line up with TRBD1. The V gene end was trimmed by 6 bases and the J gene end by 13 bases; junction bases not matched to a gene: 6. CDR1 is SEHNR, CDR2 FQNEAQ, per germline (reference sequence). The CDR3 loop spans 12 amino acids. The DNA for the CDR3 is TGTGCCAGCAGTGAAACAGGGGGCTTGCTGTTTTTT. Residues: CASSETGGLLFF.

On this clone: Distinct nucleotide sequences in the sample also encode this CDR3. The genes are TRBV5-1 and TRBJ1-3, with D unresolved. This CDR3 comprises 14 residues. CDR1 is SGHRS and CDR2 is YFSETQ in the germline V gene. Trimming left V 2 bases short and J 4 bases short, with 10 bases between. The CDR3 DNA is TGCGCCAGCAGCTTAGGACCGGCGGGAAACACCATATATTTT. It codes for CASSLGPAGNTIYF.

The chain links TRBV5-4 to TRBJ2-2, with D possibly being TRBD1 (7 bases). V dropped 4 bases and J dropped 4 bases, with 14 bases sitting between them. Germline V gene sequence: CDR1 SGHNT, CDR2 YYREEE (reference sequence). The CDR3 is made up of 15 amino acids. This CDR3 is CASSRDREVTGELFF. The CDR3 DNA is TGTGCCAGCAGCCGCGACAGGGAGGTCACCGGGGAGCTGTTTTTT.

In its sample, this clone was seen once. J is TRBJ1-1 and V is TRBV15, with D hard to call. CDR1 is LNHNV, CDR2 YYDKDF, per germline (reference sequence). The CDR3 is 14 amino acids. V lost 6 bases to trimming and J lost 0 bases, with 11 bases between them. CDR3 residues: CATRGQGLNTEAFF. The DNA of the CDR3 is TGTGCCACCAGGGGCCAAGGACTGAACACTGAAGCTTTCTTT. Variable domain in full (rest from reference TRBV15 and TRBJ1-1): DAMVIQNPRYQVTQFGKPVTLSCSQTLNHNVMYWYQQKSSQAPKLLFHYYDKDFNNEADTPDNFQSRRPNTSFCFLDIRSPGLGDTAMYLCATRGQGLNTEAFFGQGTRLTVV.

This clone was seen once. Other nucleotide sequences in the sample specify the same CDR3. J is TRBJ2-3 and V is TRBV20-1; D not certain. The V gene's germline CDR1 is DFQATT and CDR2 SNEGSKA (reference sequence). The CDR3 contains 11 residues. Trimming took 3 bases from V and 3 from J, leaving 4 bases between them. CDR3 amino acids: CSASKTDTQYF. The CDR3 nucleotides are TGCAGTGCTAGTAAAACAGATACGCAGTATTTT.

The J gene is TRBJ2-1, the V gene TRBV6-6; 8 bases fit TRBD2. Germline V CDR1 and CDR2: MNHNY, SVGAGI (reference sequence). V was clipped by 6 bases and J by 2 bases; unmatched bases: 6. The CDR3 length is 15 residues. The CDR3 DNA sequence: TGTGCCAGCAGCCTCGTGCGGGGGGCCTACAATGAGCAGTTCTTC. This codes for CASSLVRGAYNEQFF.

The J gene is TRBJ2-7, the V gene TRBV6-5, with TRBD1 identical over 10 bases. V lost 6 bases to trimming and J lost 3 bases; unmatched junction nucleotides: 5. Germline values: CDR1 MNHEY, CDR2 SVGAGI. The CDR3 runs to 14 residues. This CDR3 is CASSQTGGNYEQYF. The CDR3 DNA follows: TGTGCCAGCAGCCAGACAGGGGGCAACTACGAGCAGTACTTC.

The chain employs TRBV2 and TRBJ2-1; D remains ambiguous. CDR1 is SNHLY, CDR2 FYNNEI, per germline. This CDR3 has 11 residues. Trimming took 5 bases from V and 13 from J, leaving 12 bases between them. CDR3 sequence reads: CASSPGSHQFF. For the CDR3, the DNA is TGTGCCAGCAGTCCAGGTTCTCATCAGTTCTTC.

The CDR3 DNA is TGTGCCAGCCGCCGGGACAGGAGGTCCGGGGAGCTGTTTTTT. Translated: CASRRDRRSGELFF. V gene TRBV28 combines with J gene TRBJ2-2; 8 bases line up with TRBD1. Per germline, CDR1 MDHEN and CDR2 SYDVKM. V trimming: 8 bases; J trimming: 6 bases; junction bases outside the gene matches: 8. The CDR3 covers 14 residues.

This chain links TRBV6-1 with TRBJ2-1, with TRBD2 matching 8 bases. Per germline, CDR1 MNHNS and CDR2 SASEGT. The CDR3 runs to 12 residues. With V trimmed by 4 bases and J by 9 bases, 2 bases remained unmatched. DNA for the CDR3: TGTGCCAGCAGTGCGGGAGGGATTGAGCAGTTCTTC. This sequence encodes CASSAGGIEQFF.

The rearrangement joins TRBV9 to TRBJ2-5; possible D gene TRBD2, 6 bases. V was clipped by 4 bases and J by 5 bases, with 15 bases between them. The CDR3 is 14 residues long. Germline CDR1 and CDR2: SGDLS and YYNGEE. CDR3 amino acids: CASSLEAGRETQYF. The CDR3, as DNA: TGTGCCAGCAGCCTAGAGGCGGGGCGTGAGACCCAGTACTTC. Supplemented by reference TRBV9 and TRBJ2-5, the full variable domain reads DSGVTQTPKHLITATGQRVTLRCSPRSGDLSVYWYQQSLDQGLQFLIQYYNGEERAKGNILERFSAQQFPDLHSELNLSSLELGDSALYFCASSLEAGRETQYFGPGTRLLVL.

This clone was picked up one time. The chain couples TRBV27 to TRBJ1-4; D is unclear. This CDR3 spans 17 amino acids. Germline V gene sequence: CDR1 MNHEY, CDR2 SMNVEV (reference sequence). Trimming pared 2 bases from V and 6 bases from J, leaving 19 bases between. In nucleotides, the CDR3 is TGTGCCAGCAGTTTACTGCCTATAAATAGGAACCATGAAAAACTGTTTTTT. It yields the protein CASSLLPINRNHEKLFF.